One sample yielded the 15 T cell receptor beta chains listed below, sequenced in a study of T cells in localized non-small cell lung cancer. The data were produced by immunoSEQ multiplex PCR, yet TCRdb's version contains in-frame clones alone and is incomplete. The sample records approximately 140,000 clones, 89% being singletons. Material: peripheral blood, obtained before any cancer treatment. These receptors were collected from an older female donor with stage I lung adenocarcinoma.

This chain connects TRBV6-1 to TRBJ1-5, with D possibly being TRBD1 (5 bases). Trimming removed 6 bases at V and 2 bases at J, with 14 bases between. The germline V gene encodes CDR1 MNHNS and CDR2 SASEGT. The CDR3 is 15 amino acids. CDR3 region: CASSGDGGGNQPQHF. CDR3 bases: TGTGCCAGCAGCGGAGACGGAGGGGGCAATCAGCCCCAGCATTTT.

The rearrangement uses TRBV10-2 and TRBJ2-2; 9 nucleotides line up with TRBD1. Germline V gene sequence: CDR1 WSHSY, CDR2 SAAADI. The J segment lost 4 bases and the V segment lost 7 bases, leaving 10 bases of the junction unmatched. The CDR3 covers 16 residues. DNA for the CDR3: TGCGCCAGCAATATCCGGGACAGGGCGGTCACCGGGGAGCTGTTTTTT. Amino acid sequence: CASNIRDRAVTGELFF.

V is TRBV2 and J is TRBJ2-1; possibly TRBD1 for D (5 bases). V lost 3 bases and J lost 6, with 9 bases in between. Germline CDR1 and CDR2: SNHLY and FYNNEI. CDR3 length equals 13 residues. Written as DNA, the CDR3 is TGTGCCAGCAGTGAGCAGGGTTTCAATGAGCAGTTCTTC. Its translation: CASSEQGFNEQFF.

V gene TRBV11-2 combines with J gene TRBJ2-5, with TRBD1 identical over 12 bases. The V segment lost 0 bases and the J segment 5 bases; nucleotides outside the gene matches: 4. The CDR3 has 16 amino acids. The germline gives CDR1 SGHAT, CDR2 FQNNGV. The DNA of the CDR3 is TGTGCCAGCAGCTTAGAAGGGGACAGGGGGCGGGAGACCCAGTACTTC. Amino acids: CASSLEGDRGRETQYF.

The V gene is TRBV15, the J gene TRBJ2-5; the D gene could be TRBD1 or TRBD2 (7 bases each). The CDR3 sequence is 13 residues long. Germline CDR1 reads LNHNV; CDR2 reads YYDKDF (reference sequence). With 5 bases removed from V and 5 bases from J, the gap between germline ends came to 12 bases. CDR3 in amino acids: CATSQGGGETQYF. Here the CDR3 DNA reads TGTGCCACCAGCCAGGGGGGGGGCGAGACCCAGTACTTC.

J is TRBJ1-5 and V is TRBV19; 8 bases are shared with TRBD1. The CDR3 sequence is 20 residues long. In germline, CDR1 is LNHDA, CDR2 SQIVND (reference sequence). Trimming at V came to 2 bases and at J to 1 base, leaving 16 bases not matched to a gene. Here the CDR3 reads CASSIRMARGRGMSNQPQHF. CDR3 bases: TGTGCCAGTAGTATACGAATGGCCAGGGGGCGCGGGATGAGCAATCAGCCCCAGCATTTT.

The rearrangement links TRBV6-5 to TRBJ1-2; 8 bases match TRBD1. Germline CDR1 and CDR2: MNHEY and SVGAGI. This CDR3 has 14 residues. V was clipped by 0 bases and J by 8 bases; unmatched bases: 5. Written as DNA, the CDR3 is TGTGCCAGCAGTTACTCTGGACAGGGTATGGGCTACACCTTC. This translates into CASSYSGQGMGYTF.

This clone was found many times. CDR3 sequence (DNA): TGTGCCAGCTCGGGACAGGGGTTCGAGTCCACCGGGGAGCTGTTTTTT. As protein: CASSGQGFESTGELFF. This chain uses TRBV2 with TRBJ2-2; the match to TRBD1 covers 10 bases. The CDR3 runs 16 residues. The germline V gene has CDR1 SNHLY and CDR2 FYNNEI. V gave up 8 bases and J gave up 4 bases; unmatched junction bases: 10.

This chain joins TRBV28 and TRBJ2-4; unclear D gene. Germline loops: CDR1 MDHEN, CDR2 SYDVKM. V gave up 3 bases and J gave up 1 base, with 16 bases separating them. CDR3 length equals 17 residues. CDR3 residues: CASSFVRFSVAKNIQYF. The CDR3 DNA reads as TGTGCCAGCAGTTTCGTCAGGTTCTCTGTGGCCAAAAACATTCAGTACTTC.

This sequence joins TRBV27 and TRBJ1-5, with TRBD1 matching 8 bases. The V gene's germline CDR1 is MNHEY and CDR2 SMNVEV (reference sequence). Trimming removed 3 bases from V and 7 bases from J; junction bases left unmatched: 5. The CDR3 runs to 14 residues. CDR3 coding DNA: TGTGCCAGCAGTTTCCAGGGGGCTAACCAGCCCCAGCATTTT. Translating gives CASSFQGANQPQHF.

The V and J genes are TRBV21-1 and TRBJ1-6. TRBV21-1 is shown as a pseudogene. The CDR3 covers 15 residues. The CDR3 DNA sequence: TGTGCCAGCAGCGATCCGGGAGGGCGGCATTCACCCCTCCACTTT. The encoded protein is CASSDPGGRHSPLHF.

The J gene is TRBJ1-1, the V gene TRBV19; TRBD1 matches at 7 bases. The CDR3 sequence is 13 residues long. The germline V gene encodes CDR1 LNHDA and CDR2 SQIVND (reference sequence). V trimming: 9 bases; J trimming: 4 bases; junction bases outside the gene matches: 8. The CDR3 sequence is CASRQGVITEAFF. CDR3 coding DNA: TGTGCCAGCAGACAGGGAGTGATCACTGAAGCTTTCTTT.

This chain joins TRBV4-1 and TRBJ2-3, with D unclear. Per germline, CDR1 MGHRA and CDR2 YSYEKL. V lost 0 bases and J lost 2, with 15 bases in between. The length of the CDR3 is 17 residues. The CDR3 region is CASSQDPPGRPTDTQYF. DNA of the CDR3: TGCGCCAGCAGCCAAGACCCCCCCGGGCGGCCCACAGATACGCAGTATTTT.

CDR3 region: CASNSGLGYEQYF. In nucleotides, the CDR3 is TGTGCCAGTAACTCGGGACTCGGCTACGAGCAGTACTTC. The rearrangement links TRBV19 to TRBJ2-7, with D maybe TRBD2 (6 bases). Deletions cut 7 bases from V and 3 bases from J, with 13 bases between. Looked up from germline, CDR1 is LNHDA and CDR2 is SQIVND (reference sequence). The CDR3 has 13 amino acids.

The chain joins TRBV28 to TRBJ1-5, with D perhaps matching TRBD1 (5 bases). The CDR3 extends over 16 amino acids. Germline V gene data show CDR1 as MDHEN and CDR2 as SYDVKM. V gave up 3 bases and J gave up 0 bases, with 12 bases separating them. Here the CDR3 DNA reads TGTGCCAGCAGTTTTGCGGGGCTTGATAGCAATCAGCCCCAGCATTTT. Its translation is CASSFAGLDSNQPQHF.